This T cell receptor (beta chain) was identified in a study of T cells in Graves' hyperthyroidism and ophthalmopathy. As for the study in general: Peripheral blood collection took place at initial diagnosis, before any treatment.

CDR3 size: 15 residues. The trim removed 5 bases at V and 6 bases at J, leaving 11 bases unmatched. CDR1 is SGHRS and CDR2 is YFSETQ in the germline V gene. General study points: Most thyroid clonotypes that were expanded above 0.001 also turned up in blood.

Amplified regions were TCR beta CDR3 sequences from RNA transcripts. HTBI primers were used for first-round RT-PCR of the TCR CDR3. TCRdb re-analysed the multiplex PCR reads in MiXCR, keeping a single row per CDR3 protein. This sample has approximately 330,000 distinct CDR3 sequences, with approximately 15% found just once. About this clonotype: Its antigen remains unidentified.

This TCR derives from a woman aged 40 to 50 with Graves' ophthalmopathy. The rearrangement uses TRBV5-1 and TRBJ2-7; TRBD1 agrees at 10 bases. What was sequenced was blood. CDR3 nucleotide sequence: TGCGCCAGCAGTACGGGCGGGACAGGGGATCGCGAGCAGTACTTC. Translated, it gives CASSTGGTGDREQYF.